What follows are 11 T cell receptor beta chains derived from one specimen sequenced in a study of beta chain features in type 1 diabetes. Sequenced material consisted of expressed TCRB transcripts (all of the isolated RNA was reverse transcribed). Sequencing was performed with immunoSEQ multiplex PCR; in TCRdb, only in-frame clones are kept and a portion is missing. The data hold hundreds of thousands of clones, with more than 13% observed a single time. General observations from the study: There was a moderate but significant shortening of TCRB CDR3s in all four CD4+ subsets of Type 1 diabetes patients.

Antigens for these TCRs are unknown. Sample: naive CD4+ T cells from blood. The receptors were gathered from a man in his late teens or twenties with type 1 diabetes.

This chain joins TRBV6-5 and TRBJ1-2; 7 bases fit TRBD1. CDR3 length: 15 residues. Trimming cost V 6 bases and J 2 bases; bases outside gene matches: 9. Germline V lookup: CDR1 MNHEY, CDR2 SVGAGI. The CDR3 protein is CASSPTPGQNYGYTF. The CDR3 DNA reads as TGTGCCAGCAGCCCTACTCCGGGACAGAACTATGGCTACACCTTC.

The gene calls are TRBV30 and TRBJ2-2; TRBD2 might be the D (6 bases). CDR1 GTSNPN and CDR2 SVGIG come from the germline V gene (reference sequence). The CDR3 extends over 13 amino acids. With 5 bases removed from V and 5 bases from J, the gap between germline ends came to 12 bases. CDR3 nucleotide sequence: TGTGCCTGGCTTTGGGACTTTACCGGGGAGCTGTTTTTT. This gives the protein CAWLWDFTGELFF.

The chain joins TRBV19 to TRBJ2-2; D unclear. The CDR3 is made up of 15 amino acids. The germline CDR1 and CDR2 sequences are LNHDA and SQIVND (reference sequence). V was trimmed by 4 bases and J by 5 bases, leaving 14 bases between them. The CDR3 nucleotides read TGTGCCAGTAGTACCCGGGCCCATGGGACCGGGGAGCTGTTTTTT. Amino acids: CASSTRAHGTGELFF.

The chain uses TRBV19 and TRBJ1-2; D uncertain. V was shortened by 6 bases and J by 0 bases, with 14 bases between the two germline ends. This CDR3 is 15 amino acids long. Germline CDR1 and CDR2: LNHDA and SQIVND (reference sequence). CDR3 sequence: CASRPTLVANYGYTF. The CDR3 DNA sequence: TGTGCCAGTAGGCCGACTCTCGTTGCTAACTATGGCTACACCTTC.

The chain has TRBV12-5 and TRBJ2-1, with 7 bases fitting TRBD2. Germline assignment: CDR1 LGHNT and CDR2 FRNRAP. The CDR3 covers 16 residues. V gave up 7 bases and J gave up 1 base; unmatched junction bases: 10. Here the CDR3 reads CASVHAGGRSYNEQFF. The DNA for the CDR3 is TGTGCTAGTGTCCACGCAGGCGGGAGATCCTACAATGAGCAGTTCTTC.

The rearrangement joins TRBV4-1 to TRBJ2-4, with 8 nucleotides matching TRBD2. With 5 bases clipped from V and 6 bases from J, the junction kept 6 bases outside the gene matches. In germline, CDR1 is MGHRA, CDR2 YSYEKL. The CDR3 covers 14 residues. The CDR3 region has the DNA TGCGCCAGCAGCTCCAGCGGGAGTGGAAACATTCAGTACTTC. It is translated as CASSSSGSGNIQYF.

The chain carries TRBV6-1 and TRBJ2-1; no clear D. Trimming shortened V by 7 bases and J by 4 bases, and 14 bases separated the two germline ends. CDR1 and CDR2 from the germline V gene are MNHNS and SASEGT. CDR3 length equals 14 residues. The CDR3 reads CASTPASLYNEQFF. The CDR3 coding sequence is TGTGCCAGCACTCCGGCATCCCTTTACAATGAGCAGTTCTTC.

The genes are TRBV9 and TRBJ2-6; TRBD1 matches at 9 bases. V was clipped by 3 bases and J by 13 bases; unmatched bases: 17. The CDR3 has 17 amino acids. Per the germline V gene, CDR1 is SGDLS and CDR2 is YYNGEE. The DNA for the CDR3 is TGTGCCAGCAGCGCCAAACCGATACCGACAGGGGGACTTGTCCTGACTTTC. Its translation is CASSAKPIPTGGLVLTF.

The gene calls are TRBV27 and TRBJ2-2; 9 bases agree with TRBD2. CDR1 MNHEY and CDR2 SMNVEV come from the germline V gene (reference sequence). J gave up 6 bases and V 5 bases, and 10 bases lay outside the gene matches. This CDR3 is built from 16 residues. The CDR3 region has the DNA TGTGCCAGCAGTCCCTCAAGTGGCGGGAGGGCCGGGGAGCTGTTTTTT. It is translated as CASSPSSGGRAGELFF.

The rearrangement links TRBV14 to TRBJ1-1; D ambiguous. CDR3 size: 13 residues. The germline CDR1 and CDR2 sequences are SGHDN and FVKESK. V dropped 4 bases and J dropped 1 base, with 7 bases sitting between them. The CDR3 DNA reads TGTGCCAGCAGCCCTCAGTGGAACACTGAAGCTTTCTTT. It translates to CASSPQWNTEAFF.

This clone was detected only a few times. The J gene is TRBJ2-7, the V gene TRBV30, with D tentatively TRBD2 (6 bases). The germline V and J ends were trimmed by 5 bases and 3 bases, with 11 bases remaining between them. This CDR3 is built from 12 residues. Germline assignment: CDR1 GTSNPN and CDR2 SVGIG (reference sequence). CDR3 sequence: CAWEVGGYEQYF. The CDR3 DNA reads TGTGCCTGGGAGGTCGGGGGCTACGAGCAGTACTTC. Full variable domain (missing parts from reference TRBV30 and TRBJ2-7): SQTIHQWPATLVQPVGSPLSLECTVEGTSNPNLYWYRQAAGRGLQLLFYSVGIGQISSEVPQNLSASRPQDRQFILSSKKLLLSDSGFYLCAWEVGGYEQYFGPGTRLTVT.